A single sample is the source of the 18 T cell receptor beta chains below, sequenced in a study of identical twins. TCRdb ran MiXCR on the 5' RACE reads and lists one entry per CDR3 protein. The sample lists some 790,000 distinct CDR3 sequences, roughly 18% occurring once. Separately, the same data were catalogued under a study of T cells expressing NK-cell markers.

Source material: PBMCs. All receptors come from a woman aged 18-29 years in good health.

The chain links TRBV20-1 to TRBJ2-3, with 9 bases lining up with TRBD2. CDR1 is DFQATT and CDR2 is SNEGSKA in the germline V gene (reference sequence). Trimming cost V 4 bases and J 4 bases; bases outside gene matches: 9. The CDR3 loop spans 15 amino acids. This CDR3 is CSAKFSGRWADTQYF. CDR3 sequence (DNA): TGCAGTGCTAAGTTTAGCGGGAGATGGGCAGATACGCAGTATTTT.

The chain couples TRBV30 to TRBJ2-1; 10 nucleotides match TRBD2. Trimming removed 8 bases from V and 4 bases from J; junction bases left unmatched: 8. Germline V gives CDR1 GTSNPN, CDR2 SVGIG (reference sequence). The CDR3 spans 14 residues. In DNA form, the CDR3 reads TGTGCCGGCCGTACTAGCGGGGTTTACAATGAGCAGTTCTTC. It is translated as CAGRTSGVYNEQFF.

J is TRBJ2-5 and V is TRBV7-8, with D unresolved. Trimming took 5 bases from V and 4 from J, leaving 11 bases between them. Per germline, CDR1 SGHVS and CDR2 FQNEAQ. The CDR3 runs 13 residues. The CDR3 here is CASSPTMLETQYF. CDR3 nucleotide sequence: TGTGCCAGCAGCCCAACAATGTTAGAGACCCAGTACTTC. The entire variable domain, with the rest obtained from reference TRBV7-8 and TRBJ2-5, is as follows: GAGVSQSPRYKVAKRGQDVALRCDPISGHVSLFWYQQALGQGPEFLTYFQNEAQLDKSGLPSDRFFAERPEGSVSTLKIQRTQQEDSAVYLCASSPTMLETQYFGPGTRLLVL.

This clonotype came up a few times. V is TRBV28 and J is TRBJ2-7; weak D call: TRBD1 (6 bases). V was cut by 8 bases and J by 5 bases, with 22 bases left in between. The germline CDR1 and CDR2 sequences are MDHEN and SYDVKM. CDR3 length: 15 amino acids. The CDR3 DNA sequence: TGTGCCAGCTGGGGGCAGGGCAGGGGAAAAGACGAGCAGTACTTC. Translating gives CASWGQGRGKDEQYF.

This rearrangement joins TRBV29-1 to TRBJ2-2; D is possibly TRBD2 (5 bases). CDR1 SQVTM and CDR2 ANQGSEA come from the germline V gene. Trimming stripped 8 bases from V and 6 bases from J, with 16 bases between. This CDR3 has 13 amino acids. The CDR3 nucleotides read TGCAGCTCCCCGGGGAATTTAGCCGGGGAGCTGTTTTTT. It yields the protein CSSPGNLAGELFF.

This clonotype was counted a few times. This chain links TRBV20-1 with TRBJ2-1, with TRBD2 identical over 7 bases. The CDR3 length is 17 residues. Germline-derived CDR1 and CDR2 are DFQATT and SNEGSKA (reference sequence). With 3 bases clipped from V and 8 bases from J, the junction kept 19 bases outside the gene matches. The CDR3: CSASSSEIGGSWYEQFF. CDR3 in DNA: TGCAGTGCTAGCTCTTCGGAAATTGGCGGGAGTTGGTATGAGCAGTTCTTC.

This clonotype came up many times. The V gene is TRBV5-6, the J gene TRBJ2-7, with D uncertain. This CDR3 has 14 residues. V shed 6 bases and J shed 0 bases, with 13 bases lying between them. Germline V gene data show CDR1 as SGHDT and CDR2 as YYEEEE. The CDR3 DNA follows: TGTGCCAGCAAGGGCCATCGTACCTCCTACGAGCAGTACTTC. This sequence encodes CASKGHRTSYEQYF. Full variable domain (remainder filled in from reference TRBV5-6 and TRBJ2-7): DAGVTQSPTHLIKTRGQQVTLRCSPKSGHDTVSWYQQALGQGPQFIFQYYEEEERQRGNFPDRFSGHQFPNYSSELNVNALLLGDSALYLCASKGHRTSYEQYFGPGTRLTVT.

The J gene is TRBJ1-1, the V gene TRBV5-1; D not certain. The V gene lost 4 bases and the J gene lost 1 base, with 11 bases spanning the gap. The CDR3 spans 14 residues. Germline CDR1 SGHRS, CDR2 YFSETQ. CDR3 amino acids: CASSPLRRNTEAFF. CDR3 bases: TGCGCCAGCAGCCCCCTGAGGAGGAACACTGAAGCTTTCTTT.

This clonotype was recorded at least ten times. The chain has TRBV7-9 and TRBJ1-1; a weak D match, TRBD1 (5 bases). The CDR3 spans 13 residues. With 6 bases removed from V and 0 bases from J, the gap between germline ends came to 8 bases. The germline CDR1 and CDR2 sequences are SEHNR and FQNEAQ (reference sequence). This CDR3 reads CASSWGLNTEAFF. CDR3 coding DNA: TGTGCCAGCAGTTGGGGACTGAACACTGAAGCTTTCTTT.

In its sample, this clonotype was seen a few times. J is TRBJ2-7 and V is TRBV7-8; D is perhaps TRBD2 (6 bases). This CDR3 is built from 13 residues. V was clipped by 5 bases and J by 6 bases, with 14 bases between them. Germline V CDR1 and CDR2: SGHVS, FQNEAQ. CDR3 sequence: CASSPVRGGEQYF. In DNA form, the CDR3 reads TGTGCCAGCAGCCCCGTTAGGGGAGGCGAGCAGTACTTC.

A few counts support this clonotype. The gene calls are TRBV7-8 and TRBJ2-7; 7 bases align to TRBD1. CDR3 size: 15 residues. The germline V gene encodes CDR1 SGHVS and CDR2 FQNEAQ. Trimming at V came to 5 bases and at J to 0 bases, leaving 7 bases not matched to a gene. CDR3 sequence: CASSLGQYSSYEQYF. The CDR3 nucleotides are TGTGCCAGCAGCCTGGGACAGTATAGCTCCTACGAGCAGTACTTC.

V usage is TRBV5-1 and J usage is TRBJ2-5; D gene uncertain. Germline V gives CDR1 SGHRS, CDR2 YFSETQ. The CDR3 is made up of 14 amino acids. V was pared by 0 bases and J by 0 bases, with 6 bases between. CDR3 region: CASSLDDYQETQYF. The DNA for the CDR3 is TGCGCCAGCAGCTTGGACGACTACCAAGAGACCCAGTACTTC.

The chain recombines TRBV9 with TRBJ2-2; possible D gene TRBD1, 6 bases. The CDR3 length is 14 residues. V was shortened by 7 bases and J by 3 bases, with 13 bases between the two germline ends. Germline V gives CDR1 SGDLS, CDR2 YYNGEE. For the CDR3, the DNA is TGTGCCAGCCAGGGGAGTGGGTACACCGGGGAGCTGTTTTTT. Protein product: CASQGSGYTGELFF.

This clonotype was observed a handful of times. The V and J genes are TRBV4-3 and TRBJ2-7; TRBD1 aligns across 9 bases. The CDR3 runs to 17 residues. Per germline, CDR1 LGHNA and CDR2 YSLEER. V was clipped by 0 bases and J by 6 bases; unmatched bases: 12. The CDR3: CASSQDHRWDRAGEQYF. CDR3 coding DNA: TGCGCCAGCAGCCAAGATCATCGGTGGGACAGGGCCGGCGAGCAGTACTTC.

This clonotype has just a few counts. This chain joins TRBV7-2 and TRBJ1-2, with TRBD1 matching 12 bases. CDR3 length: 13 amino acids. In germline, CDR1 is SGHTA, CDR2 FQGNSA. V gave up 7 bases and J gave up 7 bases; unmatched junction bases: 4. CDR3 amino acids: CASTRDRGRGYTF. CDR3 sequence (DNA): TGTGCCAGCACCAGGGACAGGGGGCGTGGCTACACCTTC.

The chain employs TRBV6-1 and TRBJ2-7; a weak D match, TRBD2 (5 bases). V was clipped by 5 bases and J by 6 bases, with 14 bases between them. The CDR3 sequence is 13 residues long. CDR1 is MNHNS, CDR2 SASEGT, per germline. Here the CDR3 DNA reads TGTGCCAGCAGTCGTTCTGGACTGGGCGAGCAGTACTTC. It is translated as CASSRSGLGEQYF.

A few counts support this clonotype. The V gene is TRBV20-1, the J gene TRBJ1-2; D remains unclear. The germline V and J ends were trimmed by 0 bases and 2 bases, with 13 bases remaining between them. There are 15 residues in the CDR3. Looked up from germline, CDR1 is DFQATT and CDR2 is SNEGSKA (reference sequence). In DNA form, the CDR3 reads TGCAGTGCTAGAGAAATTGTGATTCCCAACTATGGCTACACCTTC. It translates to CSAREIVIPNYGYTF.

V usage is TRBV12-5 and J usage is TRBJ2-3; D is perhaps TRBD1 or TRBD2 (5 bases each). The length of the CDR3 is 14 residues. Germline CDR1 and CDR2: LGHNT and FRNRAP. The V end was cut by 5 bases, the J end by 3 bases, with 12 bases between. The CDR3: CASGEGFRTDTQYF. The CDR3 DNA follows: TGTGCTAGTGGTGAGGGGTTTAGAACAGATACGCAGTATTTT. Full variable domain (rest looked up from reference TRBV12-5 and TRBJ2-3): DARVTQTPRHKVTEMGQEVTMRCQPILGHNTVFWYRQTMMQGLELLAYFRNRAPLDDSGMPKDRFSAEMPDATLATLKIQPSEPRDSAVYFCASGEGFRTDTQYFGPGTRLTVL.